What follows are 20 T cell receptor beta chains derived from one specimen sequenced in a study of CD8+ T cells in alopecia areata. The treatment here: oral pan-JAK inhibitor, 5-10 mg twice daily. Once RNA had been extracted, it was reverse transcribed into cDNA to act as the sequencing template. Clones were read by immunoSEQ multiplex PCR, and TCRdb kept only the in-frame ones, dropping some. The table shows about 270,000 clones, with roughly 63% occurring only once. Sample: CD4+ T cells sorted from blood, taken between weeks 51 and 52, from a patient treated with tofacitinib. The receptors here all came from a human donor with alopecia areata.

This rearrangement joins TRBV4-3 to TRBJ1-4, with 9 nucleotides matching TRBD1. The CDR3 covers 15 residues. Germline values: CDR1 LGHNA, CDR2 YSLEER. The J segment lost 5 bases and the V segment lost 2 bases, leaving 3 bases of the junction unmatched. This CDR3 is CASSQQTGGNEKLFF. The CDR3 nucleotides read TGCGCCAGCAGCCAACAGACAGGGGGGAATGAAAAACTGTTTTTT.

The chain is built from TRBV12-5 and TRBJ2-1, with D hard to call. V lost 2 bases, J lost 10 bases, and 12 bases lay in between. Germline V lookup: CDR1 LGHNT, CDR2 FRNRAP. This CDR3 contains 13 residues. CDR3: CASGLPPQWEQFF. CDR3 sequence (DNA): TGTGCTAGTGGTTTGCCCCCCCAGTGGGAGCAGTTCTTC.

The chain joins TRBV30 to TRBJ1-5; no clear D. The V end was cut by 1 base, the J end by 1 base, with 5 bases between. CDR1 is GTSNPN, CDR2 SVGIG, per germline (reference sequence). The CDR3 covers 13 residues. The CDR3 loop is CAWSEESNQPQHF. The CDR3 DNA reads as TGTGCCTGGAGTGAAGAAAGCAATCAGCCCCAGCATTTT.

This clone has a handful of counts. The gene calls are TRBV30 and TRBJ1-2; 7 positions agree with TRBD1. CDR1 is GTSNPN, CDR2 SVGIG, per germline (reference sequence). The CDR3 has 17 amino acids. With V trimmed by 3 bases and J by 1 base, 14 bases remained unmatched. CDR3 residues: CAWRVPPRAGGNYGYTF. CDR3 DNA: TGTGCCTGGAGGGTCCCCCCCCGGGCAGGGGGTAACTATGGCTACACCTTC.

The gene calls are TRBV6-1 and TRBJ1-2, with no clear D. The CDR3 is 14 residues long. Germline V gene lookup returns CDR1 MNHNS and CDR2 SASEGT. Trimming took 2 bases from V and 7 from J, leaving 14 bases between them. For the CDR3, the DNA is TGTGCCAGCAGTGAACAAGGCCGAATGGGTGGCTACACCTTC. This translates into CASSEQGRMGGYTF.

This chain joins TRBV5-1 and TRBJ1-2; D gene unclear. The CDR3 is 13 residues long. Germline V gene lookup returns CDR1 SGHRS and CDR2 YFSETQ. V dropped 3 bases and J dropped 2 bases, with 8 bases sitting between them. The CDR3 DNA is TGCGCCAGCAGCTCGCATCAAAACTATGGCTACACCTTC. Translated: CASSSHQNYGYTF.

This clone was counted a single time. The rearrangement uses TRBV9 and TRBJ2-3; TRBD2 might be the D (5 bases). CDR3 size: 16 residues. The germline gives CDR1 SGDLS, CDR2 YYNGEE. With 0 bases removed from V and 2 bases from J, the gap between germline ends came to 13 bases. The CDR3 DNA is TGTGCCAGCAGCGTAGGTAGCGAGCAATCCACAGATACGCAGTATTTT. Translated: CASSVGSEQSTDTQYF.

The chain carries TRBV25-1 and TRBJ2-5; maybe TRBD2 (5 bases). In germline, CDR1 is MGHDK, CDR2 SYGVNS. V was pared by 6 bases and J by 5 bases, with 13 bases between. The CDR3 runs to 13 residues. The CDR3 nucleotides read TGTGCCAGCAGAAAACCCGGCGGGGAGACCCAGTACTTC. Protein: CASRKPGGETQYF.

The CDR3 here is CASSLGDRGYGYTF. CDR3 DNA sequence: TGTGCCAGCAGCTTAGGGGACAGGGGCTATGGCTACACCTTC. The V gene is TRBV7-3, the J gene TRBJ1-2; 10 nucleotides agree with TRBD1. This CDR3 contains 14 residues. Per germline, CDR1 SGHTA and CDR2 FQGTGA. Trimming removed 2 bases from V and 4 bases from J; junction bases left unmatched: 1.

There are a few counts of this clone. CDR3: CASSSPMTEEAFF. The CDR3 bases are TGTGCCAGCAGTTCTCCTATGACGGAAGAAGCTTTCTTT. The chain combines TRBV6-1 with TRBJ1-1; no clear D gene. Germline-derived CDR1 and CDR2 are MNHNS and SASEGT. With 5 bases removed from V and 8 bases from J, the gap between germline ends came to 15 bases. The CDR3 runs to 13 residues.

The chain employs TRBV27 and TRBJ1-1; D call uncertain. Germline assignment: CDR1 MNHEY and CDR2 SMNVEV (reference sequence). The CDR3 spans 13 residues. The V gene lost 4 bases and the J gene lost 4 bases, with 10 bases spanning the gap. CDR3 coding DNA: TGTGCCAGCAGTTCCGGGTTAGGCACTGAAGCTTTCTTT. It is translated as CASSSGLGTEAFF.

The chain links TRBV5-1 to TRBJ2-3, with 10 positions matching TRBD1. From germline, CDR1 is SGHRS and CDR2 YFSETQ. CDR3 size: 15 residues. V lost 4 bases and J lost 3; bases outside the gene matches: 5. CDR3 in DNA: TGCGCCAGCAGCCCGGGACAGGGGTGGACAGATACGCAGTATTTT. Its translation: CASSPGQGWTDTQYF.

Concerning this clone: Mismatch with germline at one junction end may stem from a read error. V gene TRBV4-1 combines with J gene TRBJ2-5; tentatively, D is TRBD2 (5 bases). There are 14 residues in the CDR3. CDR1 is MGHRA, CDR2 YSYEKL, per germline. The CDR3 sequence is CASSQQEVQEAQYF. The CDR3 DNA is TGCGCCAGCAGCCAGCAGGAGGTCCAAGAGGCCCAGTACTTC.

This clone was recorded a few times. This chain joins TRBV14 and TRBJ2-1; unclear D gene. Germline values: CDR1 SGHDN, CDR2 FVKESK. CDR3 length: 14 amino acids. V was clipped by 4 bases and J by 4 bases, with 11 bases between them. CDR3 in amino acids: CASSRADLYNEQFF. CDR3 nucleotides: TGTGCCAGCAGCCGGGCGGACCTTTACAATGAGCAGTTCTTC.

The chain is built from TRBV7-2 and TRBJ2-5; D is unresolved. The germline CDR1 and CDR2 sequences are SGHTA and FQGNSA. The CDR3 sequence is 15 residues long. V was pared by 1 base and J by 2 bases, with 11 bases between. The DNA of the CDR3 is TGTGCCAGCAGCTTAGAAGGACCGGCGCAAGAGACCCAGTACTTC. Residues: CASSLEGPAQETQYF.

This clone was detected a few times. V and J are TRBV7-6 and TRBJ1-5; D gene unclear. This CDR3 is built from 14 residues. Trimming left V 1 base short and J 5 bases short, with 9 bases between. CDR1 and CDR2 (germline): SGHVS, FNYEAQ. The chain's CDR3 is CASSLVGPYQPQHF. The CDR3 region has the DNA TGTGCCAGCAGCTTAGTCGGGCCTTATCAGCCCCAGCATTTT.

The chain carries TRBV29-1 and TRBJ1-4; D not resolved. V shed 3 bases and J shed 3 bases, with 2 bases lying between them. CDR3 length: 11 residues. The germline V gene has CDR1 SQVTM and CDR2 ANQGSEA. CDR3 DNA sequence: TGCAGCGTTGAGGCTAATGAAAAACTGTTTTTT. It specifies CSVEANEKLFF.

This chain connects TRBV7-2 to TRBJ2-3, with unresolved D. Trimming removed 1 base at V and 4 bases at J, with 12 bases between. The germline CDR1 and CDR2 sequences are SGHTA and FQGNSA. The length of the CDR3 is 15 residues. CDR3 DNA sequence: TGTGCCAGCAGCTTAGGGGTAGTTATGGCAGATACGCAGTATTTT. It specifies CASSLGVVMADTQYF. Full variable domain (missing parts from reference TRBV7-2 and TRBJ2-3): GAGVSQSPSNKVTEKGKDVELRCDPISGHTALYWYRQSLGQGLEFLIYFQGNSAPDKSGLPSDRFSAERTGGSVSTLTIQRTQQEDSAVYLCASSLGVVMADTQYFGPGTRLTVL.

In DNA form, the CDR3 reads TGTGCCTGGAGTAGGGGCCAGGCCTACGAGCAGTACTTC. Translating gives CAWSRGQAYEQYF. The chain recombines TRBV30 with TRBJ2-7; tentative D call: TRBD1 (5 bases). V shed 2 bases and J shed 2 bases, with 10 bases lying between them. The CDR3 is made up of 13 amino acids. The germline CDR1 and CDR2 sequences are GTSNPN and SVGIG (reference sequence).

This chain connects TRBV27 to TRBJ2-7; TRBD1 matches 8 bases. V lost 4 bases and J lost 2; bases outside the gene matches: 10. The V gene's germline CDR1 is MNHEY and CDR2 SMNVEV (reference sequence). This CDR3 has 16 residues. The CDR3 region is CASSSPPGQETYEQYF. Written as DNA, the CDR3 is TGTGCCAGCAGTTCTCCCCCGGGACAGGAAACCTACGAGCAGTACTTC.